The 9 T cell receptor beta chains in this list originate from one sample, sequenced in a study of T cell responses to AZD1222 COVID-19 vaccine. TCRdb keeps only in-frame clones here, not all; method: immunoSEQ multiplex PCR. Here the sample spans about 170,000 clones, 90% being singletons. The sample in question was peripheral blood, obtained on day 0 of AZD1222 vaccination. These receptors originate from an adult in good health.

The chain couples TRBV6-6 to TRBJ2-1, with 9 bases identical to TRBD1. The junction had 5 bases not matched to a gene; V was cut back by 8 bases and J by 0 bases. Germline V lookup: CDR1 MNHNY, CDR2 SVGAGI (reference sequence). The CDR3 spans 15 residues. The CDR3, as DNA: TGTGCCAGCTCGAGACAGGGGGACTCCTACAATGAGCAGTTCTTC. It is translated as CASSRQGDSYNEQFF.

The gene calls are TRBV2 and TRBJ1-3, with D unresolved. Trimming took 4 bases from V and 4 from J, leaving 11 bases between them. CDR1 and CDR2 from the germline V gene are SNHLY and FYNNEI. The CDR3 is made up of 14 amino acids. The CDR3 sequence: CASSGVFGGNTIYF. CDR3 nucleotides: TGTGCCAGCAGTGGTGTTTTCGGCGGAAACACCATATATTTT.

This clone was observed a few times. The CDR3 nucleotides read TGTGCCAGCAGCTTAGAGCGGGGGGTTGTAGATACGCAGTATTTT. Protein: CASSLERGVVDTQYF. This chain connects TRBV7-9 to TRBJ2-3, with TRBD2 matching over 9 bases. The V gene's germline CDR1 is SEHNR and CDR2 FQNEAQ (reference sequence). The CDR3 spans 15 residues. V lost 1 base and J lost 5; bases outside the gene matches: 4.

V and J are TRBV6-2 or TRBV6-3 and TRBJ1-5; no definite D call. In germline, CDR1 is MNHEY, CDR2 SVGEGT. The length of the CDR3 is 15 residues. The ends were cut back, 3 bases at V and 4 bases at J, with 13 bases in the middle. Here the CDR3 reads CASSYHLAVNQPQHF. The CDR3 bases are TGTGCCAGCAGTTATCACTTAGCGGTGAATCAGCCCCAGCATTTT.

CDR3 amino acids: CASSQPLQLNQPQHF. The CDR3 nucleotides are TGTGCCAGCAGCCAACCCCTACAGCTGAATCAGCCCCAGCATTTT. The rearrangement uses TRBV21-1 and TRBJ1-5; TRBD1, the D gene given by the table, was not confirmed from the DNA. TRBV21-1 is a documented pseudogene. This CDR3 region has 15 residues.

This chain connects TRBV28 to TRBJ1-2; 9 bases line up with TRBD1. The V gene's germline CDR1 is MDHEN and CDR2 SYDVKM. The CDR3 covers 14 residues. After removal of 1 base from V and 6 bases from J, the junction contained 3 bases not matched to a gene. In nucleotides, the CDR3 is TGTGCCAGCAGTTTATCCACAGGGGGCAATGGCTACACCTTC. The encoded protein is CASSLSTGGNGYTF.

V gene TRBV7-3 combines with J gene TRBJ2-6; D is perhaps TRBD1 (5 bases). Germline CDR1 and CDR2: SGHTA and FQGTGA. CDR3 length equals 16 residues. Trimming took off 4 bases at V and 2 bases at J, with 12 bases between the two ends. The CDR3 DNA reads TGTGCCAGCAGCTACAACTCAGGGCCTGGGGCCAACGTCCTGACTTTC. As protein: CASSYNSGPGANVLTF. Full variable domain (outside the CDR3, taken from reference TRBV7-3 and TRBJ2-6): GAGVSQTPSNKVTEKGKYVELRCDPISGHTALYWYRQSLGQGPEFLIYFQGTGAADDSGLPNDRFFAVRPEGSVSTLKIQRTERGDSAVYLCASSYNSGPGANVLTFGAGSRLTVL.

The rearrangement uses TRBV15 and TRBJ1-1; TRBD1 matches 8 bases. The germline V gene has CDR1 LNHNV and CDR2 YYDKDF (reference sequence). Trimming cost V 3 bases and J 4 bases; bases outside gene matches: 7. The length of the CDR3 is 15 residues. CDR3 in DNA: TGTGCCACCAGCAGGTACGGACAGGGTTTCACTGAAGCTTTCTTT. Its protein product is CATSRYGQGFTEAFF.

This rearrangement joins TRBV7-9 to TRBJ1-2, with D maybe TRBD1 (6 bases). Per the germline V gene, CDR1 is SEHNR and CDR2 is FQNEAQ (reference sequence). This CDR3 is 13 amino acids long. Trimming cost V 3 bases and J 6 bases, with 11 bases left between them. CDR3: CASSFQGGNGYTF. The CDR3 DNA sequence: TGTGCCAGCAGCTTTCAAGGGGGGAATGGCTACACCTTC.